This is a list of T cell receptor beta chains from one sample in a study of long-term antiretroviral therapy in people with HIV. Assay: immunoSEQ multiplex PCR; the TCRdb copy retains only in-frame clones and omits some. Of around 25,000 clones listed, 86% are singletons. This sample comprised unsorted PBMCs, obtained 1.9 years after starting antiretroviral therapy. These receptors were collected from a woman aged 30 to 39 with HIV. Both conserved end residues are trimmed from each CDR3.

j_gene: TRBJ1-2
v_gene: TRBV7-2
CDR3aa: ASSLNAEGYT

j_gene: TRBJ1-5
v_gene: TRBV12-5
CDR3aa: ASGLVRLGVSNQPQH

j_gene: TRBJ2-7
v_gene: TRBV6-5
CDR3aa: ASSGTGLVNYEQY

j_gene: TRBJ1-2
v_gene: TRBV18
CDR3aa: ASSSWDRVLVGYT

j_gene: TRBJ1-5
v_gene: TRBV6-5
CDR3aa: ASSYSRLNNQPQH

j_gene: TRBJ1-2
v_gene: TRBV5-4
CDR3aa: ASSLVGTDGYT

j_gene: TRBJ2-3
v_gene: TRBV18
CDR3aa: ASSPNTPGVSSTDTQY

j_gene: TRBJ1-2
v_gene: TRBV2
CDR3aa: ASRGSESYGYT

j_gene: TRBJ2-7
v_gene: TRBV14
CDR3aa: ASSVQDAYEQY

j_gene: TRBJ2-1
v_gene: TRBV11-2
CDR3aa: ASSLGTGWYNEQF

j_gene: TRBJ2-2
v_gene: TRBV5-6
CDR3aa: ASSQDIGGTGELF

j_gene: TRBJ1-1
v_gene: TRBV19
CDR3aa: ASSIPGQFMNTEAF

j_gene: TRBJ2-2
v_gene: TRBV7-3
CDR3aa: ASSLGWGRGETGELF

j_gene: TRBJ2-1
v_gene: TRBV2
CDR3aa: ASSEMVGLYNEQF

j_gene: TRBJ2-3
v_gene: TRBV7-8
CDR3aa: ASNLAGEAGDTQY

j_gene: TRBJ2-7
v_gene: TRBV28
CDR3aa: AIETGTGNAYEQY

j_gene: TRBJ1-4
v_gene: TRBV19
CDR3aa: ASNMGPKGKLF

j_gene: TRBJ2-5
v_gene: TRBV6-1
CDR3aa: ASSAGRKETQY

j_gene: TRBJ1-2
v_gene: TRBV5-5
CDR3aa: ASSFGQRAGGYT

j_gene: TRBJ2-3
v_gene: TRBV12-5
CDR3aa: ASGLSVRVEGADTQY

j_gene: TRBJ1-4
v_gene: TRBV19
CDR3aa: ASSIDHGTGWATNEKLF

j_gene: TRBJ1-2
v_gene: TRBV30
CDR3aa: AWSPSAYYNYGYT

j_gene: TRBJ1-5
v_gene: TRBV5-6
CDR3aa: ASSHSQGSDPNQPQH

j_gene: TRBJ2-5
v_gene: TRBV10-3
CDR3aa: AISGTSGGETQY

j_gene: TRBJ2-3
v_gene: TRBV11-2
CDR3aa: ASSSLVGWADTQY

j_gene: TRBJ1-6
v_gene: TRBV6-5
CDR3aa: ASSYSGNYNSPLH

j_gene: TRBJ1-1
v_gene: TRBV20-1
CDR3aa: SYRGGPEAF

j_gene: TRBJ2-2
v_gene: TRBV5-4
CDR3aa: ASSLDDSVTGELF

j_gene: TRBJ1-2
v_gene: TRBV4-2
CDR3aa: ASSQEGNPFYGYT

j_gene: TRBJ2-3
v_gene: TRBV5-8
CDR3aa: ASSLGSSGGLSTDTQY

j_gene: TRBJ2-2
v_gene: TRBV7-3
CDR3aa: ASSLIEIASGVNTGELF

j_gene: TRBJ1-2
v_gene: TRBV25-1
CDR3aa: ASSEWIIGGRGGYT

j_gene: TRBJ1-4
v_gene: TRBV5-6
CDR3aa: ASSLSGSEKLF

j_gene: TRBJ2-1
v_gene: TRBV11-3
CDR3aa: ASSPRQGDNNEQF